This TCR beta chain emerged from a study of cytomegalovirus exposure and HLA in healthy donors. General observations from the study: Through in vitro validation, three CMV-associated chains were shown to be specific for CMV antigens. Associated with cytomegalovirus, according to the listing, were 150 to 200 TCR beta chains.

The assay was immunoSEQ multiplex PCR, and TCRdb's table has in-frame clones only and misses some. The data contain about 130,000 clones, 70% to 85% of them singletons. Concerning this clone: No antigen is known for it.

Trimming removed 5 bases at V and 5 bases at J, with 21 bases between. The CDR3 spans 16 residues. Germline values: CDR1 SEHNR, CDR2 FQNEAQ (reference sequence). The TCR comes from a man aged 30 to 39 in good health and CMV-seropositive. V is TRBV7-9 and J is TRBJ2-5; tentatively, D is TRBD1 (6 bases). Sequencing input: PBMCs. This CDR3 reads CASSAITRGWGETQYF. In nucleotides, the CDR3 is TGTGCCAGCAGCGCAATTACCAGGGGCTGGGGGGAGACCCAGTACTTC. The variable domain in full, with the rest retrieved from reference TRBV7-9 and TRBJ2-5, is DTGVSQNPRHKITKRGQNVTFRCDPISEHNRLYWYRQTLGQGPEFLTYFQNEAQLEKSRLLSDRFSAERPKGSFSTLEIQRTEQGDSAMYLCASSAITRGWGETQYFGPGTRLLVL.